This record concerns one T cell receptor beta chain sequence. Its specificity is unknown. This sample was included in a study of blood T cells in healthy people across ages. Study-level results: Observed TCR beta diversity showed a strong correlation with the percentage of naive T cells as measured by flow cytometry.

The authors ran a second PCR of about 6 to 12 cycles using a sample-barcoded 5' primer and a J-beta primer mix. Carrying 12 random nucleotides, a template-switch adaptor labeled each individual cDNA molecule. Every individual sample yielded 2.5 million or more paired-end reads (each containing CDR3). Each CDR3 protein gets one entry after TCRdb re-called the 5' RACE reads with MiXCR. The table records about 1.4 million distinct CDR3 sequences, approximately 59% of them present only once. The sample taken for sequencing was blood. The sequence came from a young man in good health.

CDR3 region: CASSQIGAPGEAFF. The CDR3 coding sequence is TGTGCCAGCAGCCAGATAGGGGCACCCGGAGAAGCTTTCTTT. This rearrangement joins TRBV14 to TRBJ1-1; weak D call: TRBD1 (5 bases). This CDR3 spans 14 amino acids. Germline CDR1 and CDR2: SGHDN and FVKESK. Trimming removed 3 bases from V and 8 bases from J, with 16 bases in between.